This T cell receptor beta chain was recorded in a study of tissue T cells after allogeneic stem cell transplantation. Study background: Four unmodified and three CD34-selected T-cell-depleted grafts went to graft-versus-host disease patients. Study observations and caveats: The study did not identify alloreactive or antigen-specific tissue TCRs, and some clones might be persisting host cells.

CDR1 and CDR2 (germline): LNHDA, SQIVND (reference sequence). The CDR3 runs 13 residues. V trimming: 3 bases; J trimming: 6 bases; junction bases outside the gene matches: 4. This research-autopsy study prospectively enrolled adult allogeneic hematopoietic cell transplant recipients with steroid-refractory graft-versus-host disease. TCRbeta CDR3 was sequenced at survey depth with template counts. Profiled with immunoSEQ multiplex PCR; TCRdb holds only in-frame clones, not every one. This table has about 4,700 clones, approximately 69% appearing once. This clone was recorded a few times. Its antigen remains unidentified.

The sample consisted of duodenal tissue, taken at autopsy. The rearrangement joins TRBV19 to TRBJ2-7; 8 bases are a match to TRBD2. This receptor was identified in a female patient between 18 and 55 years old with steroid-refractory graft-versus-host disease after an allogeneic stem cell transplant. Some T cells may possibly be graft donor cells. The CDR3 sequence: CASSITGGSEQYF. The CDR3, as DNA: TGTGCCAGTAGTATTACGGGAGGGTCCGAGCAGTACTTC.